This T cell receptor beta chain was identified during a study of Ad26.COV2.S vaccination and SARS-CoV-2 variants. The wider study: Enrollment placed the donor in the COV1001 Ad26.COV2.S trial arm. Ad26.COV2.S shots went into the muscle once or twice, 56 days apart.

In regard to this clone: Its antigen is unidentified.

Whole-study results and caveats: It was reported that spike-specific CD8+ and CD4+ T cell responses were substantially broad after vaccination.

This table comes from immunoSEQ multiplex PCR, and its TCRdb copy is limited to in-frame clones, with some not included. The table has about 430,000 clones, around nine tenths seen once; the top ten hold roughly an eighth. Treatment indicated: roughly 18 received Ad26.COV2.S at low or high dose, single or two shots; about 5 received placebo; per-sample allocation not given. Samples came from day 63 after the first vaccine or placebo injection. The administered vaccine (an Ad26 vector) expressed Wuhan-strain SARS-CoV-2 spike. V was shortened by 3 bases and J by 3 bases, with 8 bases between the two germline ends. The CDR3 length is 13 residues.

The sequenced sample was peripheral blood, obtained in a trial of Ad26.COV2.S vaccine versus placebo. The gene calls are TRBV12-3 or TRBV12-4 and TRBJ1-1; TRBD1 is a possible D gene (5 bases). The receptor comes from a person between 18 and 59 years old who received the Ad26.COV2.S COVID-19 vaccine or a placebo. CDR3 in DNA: TGTGCCAGCAGTTTTATGGGGCACACTGAAGCTTTCTTT. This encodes CASSFMGHTEAFF.